Below, 28 T cell receptor beta chains from the same sample are listed, as sequenced in a study of human T cells and chemical hapten exposure. The time point is: patch test 2, 6 weeks after DPC sensitization. Treatment in this sample: therapeutic diphenylcyclopropenone sensitization with weekly scalp DPC. TCRdb ran MiXCR on the RACE reads and lists one entry per CDR3 protein. The sample contains around 67,000 distinct CDR3 sequences, 7.5% to 9.5% of which appear only once. Sequences were derived from whole blood, sampled in connection with sensitization to the hapten diphenylcyclopropenone (DPC). The receptors come from a woman between 45 and 60 years old with alopecia areata. Some clones in this sample may be carry-over from other donors' samples.

This clonotype occurred many times. The rearrangement joins TRBV25-1 to TRBJ2-3; D possibly corresponds to TRBD1 (5 bases). Germline CDR1 MGHDK, CDR2 SYGVNS. Trimming took 4 bases from V and 0 from J, leaving 8 bases between them. CDR3 length: 14 residues. CDR3 loop: CASSVDSSTDTQYF. In nucleotides, the CDR3 is TGTGCCAGCAGTGTTGACAGTAGCACAGATACGCAGTATTTT.

This clonotype was counted a few times. The chain uses TRBV4-1 and TRBJ2-3; 8 nucleotides agree with TRBD2. The germline CDR1 and CDR2 sequences are MGHRA and YSYEKL. V lost 1 base and J lost 4; bases outside the gene matches: 7. The CDR3 has 16 amino acids. CDR3 residues: CASSQAGGVSSDTQYF. CDR3 DNA: TGCGCCAGCAGCCAAGCCGGGGGGGTTTCTTCAGATACGCAGTATTTT.

This clonotype appeared a few times. The genes are TRBV7-8 and TRBJ1-5; no definite D call. Germline CDR1 SGHVS, CDR2 FQNEAQ. This CDR3 has 13 amino acids. The germline V and J ends were trimmed by 3 bases and 8 bases, with 11 bases remaining between them. The CDR3 sequence: CASSLERVEPQHF. The DNA for the CDR3 is TGTGCCAGCAGCTTGGAAAGGGTTGAGCCCCAGCATTTT.

The chain employs TRBV21-1 and TRBJ1-2. TRBV21-1 is a pseudogene. The CDR3 runs to 10 residues. The CDR3 reads CASSSYGYTF. The CDR3 DNA follows: TGTGCCAGCAGCAGCTATGGCTACACCTTC.

The sample holds many counts of this clonotype. This chain uses TRBV12-3 or TRBV12-4 with TRBJ2-2; D is undetermined. The CDR3 is 12 residues long. Trimming cost V 6 bases and J 6 bases, with 8 bases left between them. The DNA of the CDR3 is TGTGCCAGCAGAAGAGGACCCGGGGAGCTGTTTTTT. Encoded protein: CASRRGPGELFF.

The chain is built from TRBV5-1 and TRBJ2-5; possibly TRBD1 for D (5 bases). V shed 2 bases and J shed 4 bases, with 21 bases lying between them. CDR1 is SGHRS and CDR2 is YFSETQ in the germline V gene. This CDR3 region has 17 residues. The CDR3 reads CASSFGATQGRRETQYF. The DNA of the CDR3 is TGCGCCAGCAGCTTTGGGGCGACGCAGGGTAGGCGAGAGACCCAGTACTTC.

This clonotype was seen ten or more times. This CDR3 is CSGQGESYGYTF. The CDR3 DNA is TGCAGCGGTCAAGGGGAGAGCTATGGCTACACCTTC. The rearrangement uses TRBV29-1 and TRBJ1-2, with a weak D call TRBD1 (5 bases). The CDR3 covers 12 residues. V was clipped by 7 bases and J by 4 bases, with 13 bases between them. The germline V gene has CDR1 SQVTM and CDR2 ANQGSEA.

This clonotype was picked up many times. This chain uses TRBV6-2 or TRBV6-3 with TRBJ1-1; D unclear. The CDR3 length is 15 residues. Germline V gene lookup returns CDR1 MNHEY and CDR2 SVGEGT. The ends were cut back, 3 bases at V and 0 bases at J, with 11 bases in the middle. Here the CDR3 DNA reads TGTGCCAGCAGTTATACGTTAGGGATGAACACTGAAGCTTTCTTT. Protein product: CASSYTLGMNTEAFF.

This clonotype was picked up a small number of times. The CDR3 here is CASRFWTGETEAFF. The DNA for the CDR3 is TGTGCCAGCAGATTCTGGACAGGGGAAACTGAAGCTTTCTTT. The chain combines TRBV27 with TRBJ1-1; 9 nucleotides match TRBD1. With 6 bases clipped from V and 5 bases from J, the junction kept 7 bases outside the gene matches. Per germline, CDR1 MNHEY and CDR2 SMNVEV (reference sequence). The CDR3 covers 14 residues.

The genes are TRBV5-1 and TRBJ2-1; 12 nucleotides match TRBD2. The V segment lost 6 bases and the J segment 8 bases; nucleotides outside the gene matches: 6. This CDR3 is built from 14 residues. Germline values: CDR1 SGHRS, CDR2 YFSETQ. CDR3 DNA: TGCGCCAGCACCCCTAGCGGGGGGGCATATGAGCAGTTCTTC. Its translation is CASTPSGGAYEQFF. The full variable domain, with the rest looked up from reference TRBV5-1 and TRBJ2-1, is KAGVTQTPRYLIKTRGQQVTLSCSPISGHRSVSWYQQTPGQGLQFLFEYFSETQRNKGNFPGRFSGRQFSNSRSEMNVSTLELGDSALYLCASTPSGGAYEQFFGPGTRLTVL.

This clonotype has just a few counts. The V gene is TRBV18, the J gene TRBJ2-5; tentative D call: TRBD1 (6 bases). CDR1 is KGHSH, CDR2 LQKENI, per germline. Trimming removed 0 bases from V and 5 bases from J, with 10 bases in between. The CDR3 contains 14 residues. The DNA for the CDR3 is TGTGCCAGCTCACCACCATCAGGGGAGGAGACCCAGTACTTC. It yields the protein CASSPPSGEETQYF.

The V and J genes are TRBV5-5 and TRBJ2-6; tentative D call: TRBD1 (6 bases). The CDR3 spans 18 residues. CDR1 and CDR2 (germline): SGHKS, YYEKEE (reference sequence). V lost 4 bases and J 2 bases, leaving 19 bases between the germline ends. CDR3 sequence reads: CASSRTGKFDAGANVLTF. In DNA form, the CDR3 reads TGTGCCAGCAGCCGTACAGGGAAGTTCGATGCTGGGGCCAACGTCCTGACTTTC. The entire variable domain, with the rest obtained from reference TRBV5-5 and TRBJ2-6, is as follows: DAGVTQSPTHLIKTRGQQVTLRCSPISGHKSVSWYQQVLGQGPQFIFQYYEKEERGRGNFPDRFSARQFPNYSSELNVNALLLGDSALYLCASSRTGKFDAGANVLTFGAGSRLTVL.

J is TRBJ2-7 and V is TRBV11-2, with 11 nucleotides matching TRBD2. V was clipped by 5 bases and J by 4 bases; unmatched bases: 4. The CDR3 is 14 residues long. Germline V gives CDR1 SGHAT, CDR2 FQNNGV. The CDR3, as DNA: TGTGCCAGCAGCCCGACTAGCGGGAAATACGAGCAGTACTTC. Translation: CASSPTSGKYEQYF.

V and J are TRBV7-3 and TRBJ1-3; unclear D gene. CDR1 is SGHTA, CDR2 FQGTGA, per germline. The CDR3 runs to 15 residues. V gave up 5 bases and J gave up 4 bases, with 15 bases separating them. CDR3 DNA: TGTGCCAGCAGCAAGGACGCTTCATCCGGAAACACCATATATTTT. Residues: CASSKDASSGNTIYF.

The chain employs TRBV20-1 and TRBJ2-3; 8 nucleotides line up with TRBD1. Germline CDR1 and CDR2: DFQATT and SNEGSKA (reference sequence). The CDR3 has 16 amino acids. Trimming cost V 2 bases and J 2 bases; bases outside gene matches: 9. The CDR3 reads CSARRRDRINTDTQYF. The CDR3 nucleotides are TGCAGTGCTAGAAGGAGGGACAGGATAAACACAGATACGCAGTATTTT.

The chain is built from TRBV7-2 and TRBJ2-7; D uncertain. The V gene's germline CDR1 is SGHTA and CDR2 FQGNSA. Trimming stripped 1 base from V and 3 bases from J, with 10 bases between. CDR3 size: 14 residues. CDR3 loop: CASSLVSEFYEQYF. CDR3 nucleotide sequence: TGTGCCAGCAGCTTAGTGTCCGAATTCTACGAGCAGTACTTC. The full variable domain, in which reference TRBV7-2 and TRBJ2-7 provide the parts outside the CDR3, is GAGVSQSPSNKVTEKGKDVELRCDPISGHTALYWYRQSLGQGLEFLIYFQGNSAPDKSGLPSDRFSAERTGGSVSTLTIQRTQQEDSAVYLCASSLVSEFYEQYFGPGTRLTVT.

The chain uses TRBV7-3 and TRBJ2-6; D gene uncertain. Between the trimmed V and J ends, which lost 8 bases and 2 bases, there was a span of 7 bases. Germline CDR1 and CDR2: SGHTA and FQGTGA. The CDR3 loop spans 13 amino acids. The CDR3 coding sequence is TGTGCCAGCGGGGAAACTGGGGCCAACGTCCTGACTTTC. Amino acid sequence: CASGETGANVLTF.

V usage is TRBV19 and J usage is TRBJ2-6; D might be TRBD1 (5 bases). Trimming removed 0 bases at V and 7 bases at J, with 7 bases between. CDR1 is LNHDA and CDR2 is SQIVND in the germline V gene (reference sequence). The CDR3 sequence is 14 residues long. Written as DNA, the CDR3 is TGTGCCAGTAGTATAGATGGGGCCGCCAACGTCCTGACTTTC. Its protein product is CASSIDGAANVLTF.

The V gene is TRBV24-1, the J gene TRBJ2-2; 9 nucleotides match TRBD1. The V gene's germline CDR1 is KGHDR and CDR2 SFDVKD. The CDR3 is 17 residues long. V shed 4 bases, J shed 5 bases, and the junction held 10 bases outside the gene matches. For the CDR3, the DNA is TGTGCCACCAGTGACGCGGGACAGGGCCTTCGGACCGGGGAGCTGTTTTTT. Its translation is CATSDAGQGLRTGELFF.

This clonotype was observed a few times. The V gene is TRBV4-1, the J gene TRBJ1-1, with TRBD1 as a possible D gene (5 bases). This CDR3 has 15 residues. Trimming removed 3 bases at V and 5 bases at J, with 16 bases between. Germline V gene data show CDR1 as MGHRA and CDR2 as YSYEKL. The CDR3 sequence: CASSQSVGGRTEAFF. For the CDR3, the DNA is TGCGCCAGCAGCCAGTCTGTGGGGGGAAGGACTGAAGCTTTCTTT.

The rearrangement links TRBV12-3 or TRBV12-4 to TRBJ1-6, with 7 bases identical to TRBD1. V was clipped by 7 bases and J by 9 bases; unmatched bases: 12. The length of the CDR3 is 15 residues. The CDR3 bases are TGTGCCAGCACCCCCGGGACAGCCACGACTTCACCCCTCCACTTT. Residues: CASTPGTATTSPLHF.

The sample holds many counts of this clonotype. The V gene is TRBV19, the J gene TRBJ1-5; D is unresolved. The CDR3 contains 13 residues. Germline CDR1 and CDR2: LNHDA and SQIVND (reference sequence). Trimming took 4 bases from V and 7 from J, leaving 11 bases between them. The DNA for the CDR3 is TGTGCCAGTAGTAATACGGTGGGCCAGCCCCAGCATTTT. Protein sequence: CASSNTVGQPQHF. Drawing the rest from reference TRBV19 and TRBJ1-5, the complete variable domain is DGGITQSPKYLFRKEGQNVTLSCEQNLNHDAMYWYRQDPGQGLRLIYYSQIVNDFQKGDIAEGYSVSREKKESFPLTVTSAQKNPTAFYLCASSNTVGQPQHFGDGTRLSIL.

Only a few counts were recorded for this clonotype. This chain connects TRBV11-2 to TRBJ1-6; 10 bases fit TRBD1. Trimming at V came to 3 bases and at J to 11 bases, leaving 4 bases not matched to a gene. This CDR3 has 14 residues. Germline loops: CDR1 SGHAT, CDR2 FQNNGV. CDR3 DNA sequence: TGTGCCAGCAGCTTGGACAGGGGGGGAGCACCCCTCCACTTT. Encoded protein: CASSLDRGGAPLHF.

This clonotype appeared many times. The V and J genes are TRBV27 and TRBJ1-1; unclear D gene. The V gene lost 3 bases and the J gene lost 5 bases, with 13 bases spanning the gap. In germline, CDR1 is MNHEY, CDR2 SMNVEV (reference sequence). This CDR3 spans 14 amino acids. This CDR3 is CASSFGPRRTEAFF. CDR3 DNA: TGTGCCAGCAGTTTCGGCCCTAGGAGGACTGAAGCTTTCTTT.

This clonotype has at least ten counts. The V and J genes are TRBV4-3 and TRBJ1-2, with 8 bases fitting TRBD1. Germline lookup yields CDR1 LGHNA and CDR2 YSLEER. V shed 2 bases, J shed 6 bases, and the junction held 5 bases outside the gene matches. This CDR3 region has 14 residues. The CDR3 region has the DNA TGCGCCAGCAGCCAACGGACAGGGAACGATGGCTACACCTTC. It yields the protein CASSQRTGNDGYTF.

The rearrangement links TRBV29-1 to TRBJ1-1, with 7 bases aligning to TRBD1. The CDR3 is 13 residues long. Trimming cost V 5 bases and J 4 bases; bases outside gene matches: 7. From germline, CDR1 is SQVTM and CDR2 ANQGSEA. The CDR3 DNA sequence: TGCAGCGTTTCGACAGGGATCGGCACTGAAGCTTTCTTT. It specifies CSVSTGIGTEAFF.

The J gene is TRBJ1-4, the V gene TRBV28; D is ambiguous. The ends were cut back, 1 base at V and 0 bases at J, with 9 bases in the middle. Germline V gives CDR1 MDHEN, CDR2 SYDVKM. There are 16 residues in the CDR3. CDR3 coding DNA: TGTGCCAGCAGTTTATTAACAGCTGCAACTAATGAAAAACTGTTTTTT. It specifies CASSLLTAATNEKLFF.

The rearrangement uses TRBV9 and TRBJ2-6; no clear D gene. The CDR3 totals 17 residues. Germline lookup yields CDR1 SGDLS and CDR2 YYNGEE. The V gene lost 0 bases and the J gene lost 0 bases, with 10 bases spanning the gap. This CDR3 is CASSVEILFSGANVLTF. The CDR3 DNA sequence: TGTGCCAGCAGCGTAGAAATCCTGTTCTCTGGGGCCAACGTCCTGACTTTC.